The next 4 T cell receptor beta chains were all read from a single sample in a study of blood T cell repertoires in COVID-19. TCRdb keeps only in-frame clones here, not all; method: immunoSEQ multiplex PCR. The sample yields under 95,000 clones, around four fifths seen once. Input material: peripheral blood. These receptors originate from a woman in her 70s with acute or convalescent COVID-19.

This chain's CDR3 is CASSLGGEDYGYTF. The CDR3, as DNA: TGCGCCAGCAGCTTAGGCGGGGAAGACTATGGCTACACCTTC. This chain connects TRBV5-1 to TRBJ1-2, with D unclear. In germline, CDR1 is SGHRS, CDR2 YFSETQ. The CDR3 sequence is 14 residues long. V lost 2 bases to trimming and J lost 3 bases, with 11 bases between them. Full variable domain (rest looked up from reference TRBV5-1 and TRBJ1-2): KAGVTQTPRYLIKTRGQQVTLSCSPISGHRSVSWYQQTPGQGLQFLFEYFSETQRNKGNFPGRFSGRQFSNSRSEMNVSTLELGDSALYLCASSLGGEDYGYTFGSGTRLTVV.

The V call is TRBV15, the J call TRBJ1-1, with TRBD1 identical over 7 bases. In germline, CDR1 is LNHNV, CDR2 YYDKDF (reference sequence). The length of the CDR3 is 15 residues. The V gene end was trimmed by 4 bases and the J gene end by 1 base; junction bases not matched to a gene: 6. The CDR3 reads CATSTAGTANTEAFF. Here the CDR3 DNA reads TGTGCCACCAGCACCGCCGGGACAGCGAACACTGAAGCTTTCTTT.

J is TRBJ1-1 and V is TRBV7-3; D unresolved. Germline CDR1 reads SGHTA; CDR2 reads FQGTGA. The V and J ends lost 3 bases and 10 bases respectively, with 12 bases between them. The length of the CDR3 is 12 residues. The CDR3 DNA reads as TGTGCCAGCAGCTTTCCTGGGGAGGTAGCTTTCTTT. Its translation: CASSFPGEVAFF.

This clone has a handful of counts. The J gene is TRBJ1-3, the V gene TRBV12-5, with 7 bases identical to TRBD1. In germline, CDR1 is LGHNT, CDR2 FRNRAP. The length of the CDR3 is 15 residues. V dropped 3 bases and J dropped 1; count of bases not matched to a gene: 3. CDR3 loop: CASGFETGSGNTIYF. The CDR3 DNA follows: TGTGCTAGTGGTTTCGAGACAGGGTCTGGAAACACCATATATTTT.